What follows are 2 T cell receptor beta chains derived from one specimen sequenced in a study of Graves' ophthalmopathy and Graves' hyperthyroidism. Scientists amplified the TCR beta CDR3 regions from RNA transcripts. RT-PCR with HTBI primers came first, then second-round multiplex PCR. TCRdb analysed the multiplex PCR reads with MiXCR anew, one entry per CDR3 protein. This sample yields 500,000 to 600,000 distinct CDR3 sequences, of which just under 40% are seen a single time; approximately 4.1% belongs to the top ten. Material: peripheral blood or thyroid tissue (not recorded which). These receptors all come from an adult man with Graves' hyperthyroidism.

This chain links TRBV5-1 with TRBJ2-7, with TRBD1 identical over 9 bases. The length of the CDR3 is 15 residues. V shed 4 bases and J 5 bases; nucleotides not matched to a gene: 10. Germline CDR1 is SGHRS and CDR2 is YFSETQ. The DNA of the CDR3 is TGCGCCAGCAGCACCTCTCCCGGGACAGGGCACGAGCAGTACTTC. It specifies CASSTSPGTGHEQYF.

About this clonotype itself: Germline is not matched at one junction end, which may reflect a read error. The J gene is TRBJ1-5, the V gene TRBV29-1; possible D gene TRBD1, 6 bases. This CDR3 region has 13 residues. Germline assignment: CDR1 SQVTM and CDR2 ANQGSEA. CDR3 region: CSVIADSNQSQHF. The CDR3 DNA reads TGCAGCGTTATAGCGGACAGCAATCAGTCCCAGCATTTT.